This entry concerns a single T cell receptor (beta chain). This sample was taken from a study of Ad26.COV2.S vaccination and SARS-CoV-2 variants. The table came from immunoSEQ multiplex PCR; TCRdb's copy has only in-frame clones and leaves some out. The data contain some 300,000 clones, around four fifths of them singletons. The V and J ends lost 1 base and 0 bases respectively, with 9 bases between them. The germline CDR1 and CDR2 sequences are LNHNV and YYDKDF (reference sequence). This CDR3 spans 15 amino acids. Indicated treatment: roughly 18 received Ad26.COV2.S at low or high dose, single or two shots; a few received placebo; per-sample allocation not given. Collection of samples fell on day 63 after the first vaccine or placebo injection.

The rearrangement links TRBV15 to TRBJ1-1; D is ambiguous. The specimen was peripheral blood, collected in a trial of Ad26.COV2.S vaccine versus placebo. This receptor was obtained from a person between 18 and 60 years old who received the Ad26.COV2.S COVID-19 vaccine or a placebo. The CDR3 DNA reads as TGTGCCACCAGCAGAGGCGGCAGGATGAACACTGAAGCTTTCTTT. Its protein product is CATSRGGRMNTEAFF.